This T cell receptor beta chain is from a study of CD8+CD57+ T cells in acquired aplastic anemia. This clonotype was found many times. The target antigen is unknown. Genomic DNA, the template, was used for profiling of the TCR beta VDJ and CDR3. One entry per CDR3 protein, called by TCRdb with MiXCR from the reads. Of approximately 300,000 distinct CDR3 sequences in the sample, 50% to 65% are singletons; the top ten hold around 1.3%. General study results and limits: Both patients and controls carried the same twenty-nine CD8+ CDR3 sequences. The CD8+ Simpson's diversity of patients and controls was not significantly different.

J gave up 1 base and V 3 bases, and 5 bases lay outside the gene matches. This CDR3 region has 14 residues. The germline CDR1 and CDR2 sequences are DFQATT and SNEGSKA (reference sequence). An expansion of CD8+CD57+ cells by flow cytometry had been shown in patients chosen for sequencing. The chain couples TRBV20-1 to TRBJ1-1; TRBD1 matches 7 bases. The clonotype comes from a human donor with aplastic anemia. Specimen: sorted CD4+, CD8+, or CD8+CD57+ T cells (not recorded which) from PBMCs. The CDR3 region has the DNA TGCAGTGCTAGCAAGGGGGCTACGAACACTGAAGCTTTCTTT. As protein: CSASKGATNTEAFF.